Listed below are T cell receptor beta chains from one sample, sequenced in a study of OX40 agonist ivuxolimab in advanced cancers. The table came from immunoSEQ multiplex PCR; TCRdb's copy has only in-frame clones and leaves some out. This sample has about 82,000 clones, with 70% to 90% found just once. Sequencing was performed on CD4+ or CD8+ T cells sorted from blood, taken in a trial of the OX40 agonist ivuxolimab. The receptors were gathered from an adult with an advanced solid tumor such as melanoma, head and neck, liver or kidney cancer. Each CDR3 is given with its conserved first and last residue. D genes are given only for firm matches. Clone size is shown for a subset of rows, as once, few, many or a class of expanded clone.

d_call: -
clone_size: once
v_call: TRBV7-2
j_call: TRBJ1-1
cdr3_aa: CASSLVAANTEAFF
cdr3_nt: TGTGCCAGCAGCTTAGTAGCGGCGAACACTGAAGCTTTCTTT

d_call: -
clone_size: -
v_call: TRBV5-6
j_call: TRBJ1-1
cdr3_aa: CASSRGGRAEAFF
cdr3_nt: TGTGCCAGCAGCAGGGGCGGGAGGGCTGAAGCTTTCTTT

d_call: -
clone_size: once
v_call: TRBV5-4
j_call: TRBJ2-6
cdr3_aa: CASSLFRTYFSGANVLTF
cdr3_nt: TGTGCCAGCAGCCTATTTAGGACGTACTTCTCTGGGGCCAACGTCCTGACTTTC

d_call: -
clone_size: -
v_call: TRBV2
j_call: TRBJ1-1
cdr3_aa: CASSGRTEAFF
cdr3_nt: TGTGCCAGCAGTGGCCGAACTGAAGCTTTCTTT

d_call: TRBD2
clone_size: -
v_call: TRBV27
j_call: TRBJ2-2
cdr3_aa: CASRWTSGRETGELFF
cdr3_nt: TGTGCCAGCAGGTGGACTAGCGGGAGAGAGACCGGGGAGCTGTTTTTT

d_call: -
clone_size: few
v_call: TRBV5-1
j_call: TRBJ1-3
cdr3_aa: CASSLLGDPSSGNTIYF
cdr3_nt: TGCGCCAGCAGCTTGTTAGGGGATCCGAGCTCTGGAAACACCATATATTTT

d_call: TRBD2
clone_size: -
v_call: TRBV7-2
j_call: TRBJ2-3
cdr3_aa: CASSSGLAGGTDTQYF
cdr3_nt: TGTGCCAGCAGCTCCGGACTAGCGGGAGGCACAGATACGCAGTATTTT

d_call: -
clone_size: -
v_call: TRBV6-6
j_call: TRBJ1-5
cdr3_aa: CATAGGGFNQPQHF
cdr3_nt: TGTGCCACCGCCGGGGGGGGATTCAATCAGCCCCAGCATTTT

d_call: -
clone_size: -
v_call: TRBV6-5
j_call: TRBJ2-5
cdr3_aa: CAAGQGLYREQYF
cdr3_nt: TGTGCCGCGGGGCAGGGGCTTTATAGAGAGCAGTACTTC

d_call: TRBD1
clone_size: -
v_call: TRBV5-1
j_call: TRBJ1-1
cdr3_aa: CASSDTGQGMNTEAFF
cdr3_nt: TGCGCCAGCAGCGACACTGGACAGGGAATGAACACTGAAGCTTTCTTT

d_call: TRBD1
clone_size: few
v_call: TRBV5-5
j_call: TRBJ2-3
cdr3_aa: CASSPSGTGGLNTQYF
cdr3_nt: TGTGCCAGCAGCCCCTCCGGGACAGGGGGCTTGAATACGCAGTATTTT

d_call: -
clone_size: -
v_call: TRBV6-1
j_call: TRBJ2-7
cdr3_aa: CASSPLGGLGDEQYF
cdr3_nt: TGTGCCAGCAGTCCACTCGGGGGGCTAGGGGACGAGCAGTACTTC

d_call: -
clone_size: -
v_call: TRBV28
j_call: TRBJ1-3
cdr3_aa: CASRLGSSGNTIYF
cdr3_nt: TGTGCCAGCAGGCTAGGTTCCTCTGGAAACACCATATATTTT

d_call: -
clone_size: -
v_call: TRBV27
j_call: TRBJ2-7
cdr3_aa: CASTPRRGSYEQYF
cdr3_nt: TGTGCCAGCACCCCCCGGAGGGGATCCTACGAGCAGTACTTC

d_call: -
clone_size: -
v_call: TRBV2
j_call: TRBJ2-1
cdr3_aa: CASSTRPPSGPVQFF
cdr3_nt: TGTGCCAGCAGTACTAGGCCCCCCTCCGGCCCCGTGCAGTTCTTC

d_call: -
clone_size: -
v_call: TRBV11-1
j_call: TRBJ2-5
cdr3_aa: CASSKGGETQYF
cdr3_nt: TGTGCCAGCAGCAAGGGGGGCGAGACCCAGTACTTC

d_call: -
clone_size: -
v_call: TRBV14
j_call: TRBJ2-1
cdr3_aa: CASSQEAWMGNEQFF
cdr3_nt: TGTGCCAGCAGCCAGGAAGCGTGGATGGGTAATGAGCAGTTCTTC

d_call: -
clone_size: -
v_call: TRBV28
j_call: TRBJ1-2
cdr3_aa: CASSRENYGYTF
cdr3_nt: TGTGCCAGCAGCCGGGAAAACTATGGCTACACCTTC

d_call: TRBD2
clone_size: -
v_call: TRBV30
j_call: TRBJ2-7
cdr3_aa: CACQLAGASYEQYF
cdr3_nt: TGTGCCTGCCAACTAGCGGGAGCCTCCTACGAGCAGTACTTC

d_call: TRBD1
clone_size: -
v_call: TRBV7-2
j_call: TRBJ2-2
cdr3_aa: CASGDRVGGELFF
cdr3_nt: TGTGCCAGCGGTGACAGGGTTGGGGGGGAGCTGTTTTTT

d_call: -
clone_size: -
v_call: TRBV28
j_call: TRBJ2-7
cdr3_aa: CASSLWGARGNYEQYF
cdr3_nt: TGTGCCAGCAGTTTATGGGGGGCTCGGGGGAACTACGAGCAGTACTTC

d_call: TRBD2
clone_size: -
v_call: TRBV14
j_call: TRBJ2-2
cdr3_aa: CASSPRLAGAAGELFF
cdr3_nt: TGTGCCAGCAGCCCCCGGCTAGCGGGAGCGGCCGGGGAGCTGTTTTTT

d_call: -
clone_size: -
v_call: TRBV7-8
j_call: TRBJ1-5
cdr3_aa: CASSEGISNQPQHF
cdr3_nt: TGTGCCAGCAGCGAGGGGATTAGCAATCAGCCCCAGCATTTT

d_call: -
clone_size: -
v_call: TRBV19
j_call: TRBJ1-5
cdr3_aa: CASSIRRGSWHF
cdr3_nt: TGTGCCAGTAGTATCCGGCGGGGGTCCTGGCATTTT

d_call: -
clone_size: once
v_call: TRBV23-1
j_call: TRBJ2-6
cdr3_aa: CASSQSPVYSGANVLTF
cdr3_nt: TGCGCCAGCAGTCAATCCCCGGTGTACTCTGGGGCCAACGTCCTGACTTTC

d_call: -
clone_size: -
v_call: TRBV5-1
j_call: TRBJ2-1
cdr3_aa: CASSLGGVFDEQFF
cdr3_nt: TGCGCCAGCAGCCTGGGTGGGGTTTTCGATGAGCAGTTCTTC

d_call: -
clone_size: -
v_call: TRBV7-3
j_call: TRBJ1-3
cdr3_aa: CASSLTGPSSGNTIYF
cdr3_nt: TGTGCCAGCAGCTTAACAGGGCCGAGCTCTGGAAACACCATATATTTT

d_call: -
clone_size: -
v_call: TRBV13
j_call: TRBJ1-1
cdr3_aa: CASSLVQVEAFF
cdr3_nt: TGTGCCAGCAGCTTAGTGCAAGTTGAAGCTTTCTTT

d_call: TRBD2
clone_size: -
v_call: TRBV9
j_call: TRBJ2-1
cdr3_aa: CASSVRTSGDNEQFF
cdr3_nt: TGTGCCAGCAGCGTAAGAACTAGCGGGGACAATGAGCAGTTCTTC

d_call: TRBD1
clone_size: -
v_call: TRBV5-1
j_call: TRBJ2-3
cdr3_aa: CASSPRQGALTDTQYF
cdr3_nt: TGCGCCAGCAGCCCCCGACAGGGGGCCCTCACAGATACGCAGTATTTT

d_call: -
clone_size: -
v_call: TRBV28
j_call: TRBJ2-6
cdr3_aa: CASRTGSSGANVLTF
cdr3_nt: TGTGCCAGCAGGACCGGATCCTCTGGGGCCAACGTCCTGACTTTC